This TCR beta chain was sequenced in a study of molecular identifiers for immune sequencing clone quantification (dated by TCRdb to the late 2010s). In terms of the full investigation: For a replicate experiment, RNA from roughly 20,000 or 100,000 naive CD8 T cells was divided into five aliquots, and four of the five aliquots were sequenced. CD8 T cells were used in a methods study to benchmark molecular-identifier clustering-based TCR repertoire sequencing (MIDCIRS) and TCR RNA copy counting.

This clonotype was detected only a few times. Its antigen is not yet known. Base-call qualities are not available, and no considerably larger clone is one nucleotide away. What the work shows at the level of the full study, not this receptor alone: Spiked-in Jurkat TCR RNA equivalent to a single cell was reported to be detectable even among fewer than 1.2 million naive CD8 T cells. The sizes of highly expanded clones could end up underestimated when identical TCR molecules share a barcode. In CMV-specific effector cells, over 97% of molecules were held by clones above 20 RNA copies, whereas under 1% of molecules were held by such clones in naive cells. Spiked-in Jurkat TCR RNA (10 copies' worth), which is not part of the donor repertoire, was contained in the naive libraries. When barcode sub-clustering was omitted, TCR diversity was inflated by chimeric consensus sequences, with chimeras reaching as high as 47%. Modeling estimated about three recovered TCR RNA copies per cell, compared with 9.5 to 10 by digital PCR, which implies about 30% capture efficiency.

Naive CD8 T cell libraries were made from 20,000 to 1,000,000 sorted cells using 10%, 30% or 50% of purified RNA. Naive CD8 T cells, defined as CD8+CD4-CCR7+CD45RA+, were FACS-sorted into RLT Plus buffer on a BD FACSAria II. Detection sensitivity was tested by spiking Jurkat RNA equal to some 11 TCR copies' worth into samples containing about 17,000-1,000,000 naive CD8 T cells. Enrichment of CD8 T cells was done with RosetteSep CD8+ T Cell Enrichment Cocktail plus Ficoll-Paque, and ACK red cell lysis came afterward. Based on the germline V gene, the CDR1 and CDR2 sequences are MGHDK and SYGVNS. The CDR3 covers 16 residues, taking in both the cysteine and the phenylalanine. Of all the DNA, just the CDR3 is kept, 48 bases in frame from base 1. Trimming at the junction amounts to 1 base on V and 0 bases on J, and the germline ends lie 7 bases apart. Receptors were amplified or captured by PCR. Sequenced using a NextSeq 500. Bulk TCR libraries were generated as previously described, with the TCR primers listed in Table S5 used. Purification of total RNA was performed with the Qiagen AllPrep DNA/RNA kit. Reads from multiple sequencing runs of the same library were pooled before analysis. The paper's data handling went like this. Reads were retained only if the reads had an exact TCR constant sequence, and the retained reads were trimmed to 150 nt and grouped according to their 12-nt molecular barcodes. Reads within each barcode group were sub-clustered using a 15% Levenshtein threshold, and quality-weighted consensus sequences were constructed for each RNA molecule. Non-functional sequences were excluded, and lower-count sequences lying one edit away from another sequence were also excluded. Based on a fit of two negative binomial distributions, barcode sub-clusters having less than 20% of the maximum read count were discarded. TCRdb took the public reads, trimmed them with fastp at Q25, ran MiXCR for clone calling and kept in-frame beta chains. Every entry covers one CDR3 protein and lists the most common genes and DNA from its rows. The V and J calls and clone size come from TCRdb's table, not from the authors' own analysis. Present in this sample are about 500,000 distinct CDR3 sequences, around 25% of which were seen just once. Clones ranked in the top ten supply 0.76% of the sample.

The specimen was naive CD8+ T cells from blood, with Jurkat cell RNA spiked in. Sample cell subset or site, as interpreted from the label and publication: FACS-sorted CD8+CD4-CCR7+CD45RA+ naive T cells. This sequence uses TRBV25-1 and TRBJ2-6; no D gene can be assigned with confidence. This sequence was found in a human donor in good health. Some libraries in this study had Jurkat cell RNA spiked in. This receptor carries the CDR3 CASSEFESSGANVLTF. The nucleotide sequence reads as follows: TGTGCCAGCAGTGAATTTGAAAGCTCTGGGGCCAACGTCCTGACTTTC.